This T cell receptor (beta chain) stems from a study of CD8 T cells in Susac syndrome. The CDR3 contains 13 residues. Germline trimming cut 10 bases from V and 2 bases from J; bases unmatched to any gene: 9. Germline CDR1 reads SGHTS; CDR2 reads YDEGEE. With random hexamers, 0.5 to 1 ug RNA was reverse transcribed. TCRdb fed the immunoSEQ multiplex PCR reads into MiXCR, producing one record per CDR3 protein. The profile shows 150,000 or so distinct CDR3 sequences, 80% to 95% of them singletons. The source of this sequence is a human donor in good health. The chain uses TRBV5-8 and TRBJ2-7, with 7 bases matching TRBD2. Sequencing input: CD4+ T cells from PBMCs. CDR3 sequence reads: CAGGGFPAYEQYF. The CDR3 nucleotides read TGTGCCGGGGGGGGTTTTCCGGCCTACGAGCAGTACTTC. The full variable domain, with the rest looked up from reference TRBV5-8 and TRBJ2-7, is EAGVTQSPTHLIKTRGQQATLRCSPISGHTSVYWYQQALGLGLQFLLWYDEGEERNRGNFPPRFSGRQFPNYSSELNVNALELEDSALYLCAGGGFPAYEQYFGPGTRLTVT.